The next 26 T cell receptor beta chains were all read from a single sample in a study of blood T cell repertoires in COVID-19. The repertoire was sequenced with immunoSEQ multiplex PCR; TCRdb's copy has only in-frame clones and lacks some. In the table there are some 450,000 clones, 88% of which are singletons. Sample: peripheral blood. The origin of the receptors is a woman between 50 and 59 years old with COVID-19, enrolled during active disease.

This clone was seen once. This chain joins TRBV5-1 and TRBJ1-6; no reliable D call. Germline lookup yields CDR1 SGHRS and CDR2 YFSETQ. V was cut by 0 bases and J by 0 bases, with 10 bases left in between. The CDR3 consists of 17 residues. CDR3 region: CASSLEITSSYNSPLHF. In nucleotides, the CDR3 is TGCGCCAGCAGCTTGGAGATCACGAGCTCCTATAATTCACCCCTCCACTTT.

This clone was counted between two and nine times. The CDR3 sequence is CASSEGASGGDEQFF. The CDR3 DNA reads TGTGCCAGCAGCGAGGGGGCTAGCGGGGGTGATGAGCAGTTCTTC. The genes are TRBV7-8 and TRBJ2-1; 10 positions agree with TRBD2. V lost 5 bases, J lost 8 bases, and 9 bases stayed unmatched. The CDR3 runs 15 residues. Germline V gene sequence: CDR1 SGHVS, CDR2 FQNEAQ.

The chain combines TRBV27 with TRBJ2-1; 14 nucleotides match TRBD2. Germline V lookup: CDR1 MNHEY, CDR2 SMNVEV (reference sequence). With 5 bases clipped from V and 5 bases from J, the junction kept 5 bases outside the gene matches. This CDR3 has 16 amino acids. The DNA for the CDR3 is TGTGCCAGCAGTCCCCGGACTAGCGGGGGGAACAATGAGCAGTTCTTC. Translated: CASSPRTSGGNNEQFF.

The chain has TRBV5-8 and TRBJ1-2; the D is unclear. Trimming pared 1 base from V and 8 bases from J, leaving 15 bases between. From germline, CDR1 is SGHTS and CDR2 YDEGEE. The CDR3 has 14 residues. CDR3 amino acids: CASSLNPESTGYTF. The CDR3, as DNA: TGTGCCAGCAGCTTGAATCCTGAGAGCACGGGCTACACCTTC.

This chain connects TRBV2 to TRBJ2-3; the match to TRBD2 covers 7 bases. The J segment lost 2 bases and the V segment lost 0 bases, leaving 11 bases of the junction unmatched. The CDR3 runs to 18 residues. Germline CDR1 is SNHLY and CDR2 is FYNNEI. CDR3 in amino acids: CASSEARGGGPSTDTQYF. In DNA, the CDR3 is TGTGCCAGCAGTGAAGCACGGGGCGGGGGACCCTCCACAGATACGCAGTATTTT.

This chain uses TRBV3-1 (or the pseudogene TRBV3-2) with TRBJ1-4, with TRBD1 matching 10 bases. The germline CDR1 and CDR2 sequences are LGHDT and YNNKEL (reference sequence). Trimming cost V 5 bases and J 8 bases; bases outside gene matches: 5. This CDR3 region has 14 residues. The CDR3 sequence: CASSYGTGVEKLFF. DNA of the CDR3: TGTGCCAGCAGCTACGGGACAGGGGTCGAAAAACTGTTTTTT.

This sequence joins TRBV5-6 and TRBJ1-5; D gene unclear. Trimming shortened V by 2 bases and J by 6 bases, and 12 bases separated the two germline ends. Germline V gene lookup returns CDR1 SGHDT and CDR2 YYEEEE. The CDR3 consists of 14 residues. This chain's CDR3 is CASSFGNLIQPQHF. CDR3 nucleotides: TGTGCCAGCAGCTTCGGGAACCTAATTCAGCCCCAGCATTTT. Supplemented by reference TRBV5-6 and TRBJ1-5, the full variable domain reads DAGVTQSPTHLIKTRGQQVTLRCSPKSGHDTVSWYQQALGQGPQFIFQYYEEEERQRGNFPDRFSGHQFPNYSSELNVNALLLGDSALYLCASSFGNLIQPQHFGDGTRLSIL.

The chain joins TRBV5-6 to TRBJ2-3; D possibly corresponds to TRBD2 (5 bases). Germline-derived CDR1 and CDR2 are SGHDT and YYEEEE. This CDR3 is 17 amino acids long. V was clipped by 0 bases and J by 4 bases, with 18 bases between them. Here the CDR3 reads CASSLAFPELVADTQYF. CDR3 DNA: TGTGCCAGCAGCTTGGCGTTTCCTGAACTAGTAGCAGATACGCAGTATTTT.

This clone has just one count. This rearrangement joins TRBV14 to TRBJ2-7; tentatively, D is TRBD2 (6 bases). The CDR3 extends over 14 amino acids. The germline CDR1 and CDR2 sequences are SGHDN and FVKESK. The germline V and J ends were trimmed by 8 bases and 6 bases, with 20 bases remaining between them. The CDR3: CASGGNRGFFEQYF. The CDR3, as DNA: TGTGCCAGCGGAGGGAACCGGGGCTTTTTCGAGCAGTACTTC.

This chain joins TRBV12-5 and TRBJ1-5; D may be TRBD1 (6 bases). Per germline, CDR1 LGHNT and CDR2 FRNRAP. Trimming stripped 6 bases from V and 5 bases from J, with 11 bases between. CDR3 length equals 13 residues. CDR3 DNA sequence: TGTGCTAGTGGACAGGGACCCCATCAGCCCCAGCATTTT. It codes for CASGQGPHQPQHF.

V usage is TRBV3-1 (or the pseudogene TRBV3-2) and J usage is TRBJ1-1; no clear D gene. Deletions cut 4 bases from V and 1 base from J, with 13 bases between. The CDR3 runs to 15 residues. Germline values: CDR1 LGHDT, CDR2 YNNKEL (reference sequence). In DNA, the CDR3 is TGTGCCAGCAGCCCAGGAGGGAACAGGAACACTGAAGCTTTCTTT. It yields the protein CASSPGGNRNTEAFF.

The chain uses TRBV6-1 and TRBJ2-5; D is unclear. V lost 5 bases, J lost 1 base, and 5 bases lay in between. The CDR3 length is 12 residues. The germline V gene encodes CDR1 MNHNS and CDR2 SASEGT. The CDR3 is CASSKSQETQYF. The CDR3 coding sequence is TGTGCCAGCAGTAAGAGCCAAGAGACCCAGTACTTC.

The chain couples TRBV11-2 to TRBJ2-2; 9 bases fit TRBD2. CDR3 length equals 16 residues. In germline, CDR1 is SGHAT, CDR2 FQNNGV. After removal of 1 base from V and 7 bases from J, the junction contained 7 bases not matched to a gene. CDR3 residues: CASSLGTSALNGELFF. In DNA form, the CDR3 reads TGTGCCAGCAGCTTAGGGACTAGCGCTCTTAACGGGGAGCTGTTTTTT.

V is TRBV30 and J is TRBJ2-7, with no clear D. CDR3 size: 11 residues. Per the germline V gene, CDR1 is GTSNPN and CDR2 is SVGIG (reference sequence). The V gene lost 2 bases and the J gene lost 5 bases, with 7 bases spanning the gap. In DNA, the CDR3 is TGTGCCTGGAGTCTTCTTGACGAGCAGTACTTC. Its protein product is CAWSLLDEQYF.

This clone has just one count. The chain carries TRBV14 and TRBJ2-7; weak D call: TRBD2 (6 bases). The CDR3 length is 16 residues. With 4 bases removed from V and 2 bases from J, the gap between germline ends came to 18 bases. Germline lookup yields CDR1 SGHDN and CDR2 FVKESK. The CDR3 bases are TGTGCCAGCAGCCTCCGTCCCGGGACTGATACCTACGAGCAGTACTTC. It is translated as CASSLRPGTDTYEQYF.

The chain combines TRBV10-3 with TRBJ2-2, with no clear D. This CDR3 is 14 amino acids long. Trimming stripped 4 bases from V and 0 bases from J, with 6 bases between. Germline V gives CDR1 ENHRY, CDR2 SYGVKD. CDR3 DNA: TGTGCCATCAGTGGCCTAGCGAACACCGGGGAGCTGTTTTTT. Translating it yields CAISGLANTGELFF.

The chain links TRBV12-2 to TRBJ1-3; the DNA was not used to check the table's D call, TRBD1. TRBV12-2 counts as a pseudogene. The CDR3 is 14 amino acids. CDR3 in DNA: TGTGCAAGTCGCACAGGGGTCTCTGGAAACACCATATATTTT. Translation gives CASRTGVSGNTIYF.

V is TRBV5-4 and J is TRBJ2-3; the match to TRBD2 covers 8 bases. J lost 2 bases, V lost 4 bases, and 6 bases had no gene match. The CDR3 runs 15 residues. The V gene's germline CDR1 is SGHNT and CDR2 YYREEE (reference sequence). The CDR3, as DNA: TGTGCCAGCAGCCGGGAGGGGGGTTACACAGATACGCAGTATTTT. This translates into CASSREGGYTDTQYF.

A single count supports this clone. DNA of the CDR3: TGTGCCAGCAGCCAAGATCCCACAGGGAGTCAGCCCCAGCATTTT. As protein: CASSQDPTGSQPQHF. The V and J genes are TRBV4-2 and TRBJ1-5; weak D call: TRBD1 (6 bases). Trimming stripped 0 bases from V and 6 bases from J, with 12 bases between. Germline CDR1 reads LGHNA; CDR2 reads YNFKEQ. The CDR3 is 15 residues long.

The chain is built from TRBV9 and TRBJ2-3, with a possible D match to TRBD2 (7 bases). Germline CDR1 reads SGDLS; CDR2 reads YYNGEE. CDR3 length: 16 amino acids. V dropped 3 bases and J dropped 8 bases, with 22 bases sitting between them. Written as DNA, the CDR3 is TGTGCCAGCAGCGAGGGGGGGGCCCCGGCCCGAGGTACGCAGTATTTT. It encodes CASSEGGAPARGTQYF.

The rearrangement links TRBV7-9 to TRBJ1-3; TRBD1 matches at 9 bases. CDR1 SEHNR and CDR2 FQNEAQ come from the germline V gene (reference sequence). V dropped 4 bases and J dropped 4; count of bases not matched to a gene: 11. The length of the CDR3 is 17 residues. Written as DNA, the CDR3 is TGTGCCAGCAGCTCGTCCACAGGGGGCGCGGGAGGAAACACCATATATTTT. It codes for CASSSSTGGAGGNTIYF.

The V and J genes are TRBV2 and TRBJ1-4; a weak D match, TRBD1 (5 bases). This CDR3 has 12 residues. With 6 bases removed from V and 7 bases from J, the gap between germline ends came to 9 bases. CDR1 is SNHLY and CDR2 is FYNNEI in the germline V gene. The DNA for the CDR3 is TGTGCCAGCAGCGCTGACAGTGAAAAACTGTTTTTT. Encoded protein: CASSADSEKLFF.

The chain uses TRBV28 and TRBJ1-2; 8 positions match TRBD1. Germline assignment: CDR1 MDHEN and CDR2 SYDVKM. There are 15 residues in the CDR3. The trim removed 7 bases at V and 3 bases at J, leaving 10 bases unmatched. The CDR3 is CASIQAGGAYYGYTF. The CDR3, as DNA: TGTGCCAGCATCCAGGCAGGGGGCGCTTACTATGGCTACACCTTC.

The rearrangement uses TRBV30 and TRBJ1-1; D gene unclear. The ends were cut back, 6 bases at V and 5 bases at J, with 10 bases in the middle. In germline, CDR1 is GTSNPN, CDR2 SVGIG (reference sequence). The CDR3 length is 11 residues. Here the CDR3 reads CACEEGTEAFF. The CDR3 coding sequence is TGTGCCTGCGAGGAGGGAACTGAAGCTTTCTTT.

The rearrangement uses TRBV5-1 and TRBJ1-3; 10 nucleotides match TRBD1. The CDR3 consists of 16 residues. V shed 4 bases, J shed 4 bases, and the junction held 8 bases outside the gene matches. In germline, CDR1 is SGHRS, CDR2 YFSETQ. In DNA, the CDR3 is TGCGCCAGCAGCGTCACCGGGACAGGGGTCGGAAACACCATATATTTT. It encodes CASSVTGTGVGNTIYF.

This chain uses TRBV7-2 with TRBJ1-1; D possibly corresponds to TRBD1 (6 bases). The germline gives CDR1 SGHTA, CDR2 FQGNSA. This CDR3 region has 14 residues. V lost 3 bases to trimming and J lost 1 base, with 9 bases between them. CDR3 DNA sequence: TGTGCCAGCAGCTTCGGGGGGGCGAACACTGAAGCTTTCTTT. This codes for CASSFGGANTEAFF.